This TCR beta chain was profiled in a study of beta chain features in type 1 diabetes. Whole-study findings and limits: With patients and controls alike, PCR might favor shorter templates to an equal degree.

Concerning this clone: Antigen specificity is unknown.

There are 18 residues in the CDR3. Germline V CDR1 and CDR2: SGHTA, FQGNSA. The V gene lost 2 bases and the J gene lost 0 bases, with 17 bases spanning the gap. TCRB transcripts that were expressed got sequenced, as all of the isolated RNA had been reverse transcribed. Some clones are missing from TCRdb's copy, which holds only in-frame ones; the method was immunoSEQ multiplex PCR. The sample yields approximately 300,000 clones, roughly 9.6% seen once. The chain combines TRBV7-2 with TRBJ2-1, with D possibly matching TRBD2 (6 bases). The source material was naive CD4+ T cells from blood. This clonotype was obtained from a woman aged 25 to 39 in good health. DNA of the CDR3: TGTGCCAGCAGCTTATTCTCCGGAGCGGGCCGCTCCTACAATGAGCAGTTCTTC. Encoded protein: CASSLFSGAGRSYNEQFF.